The 21 T cell receptor delta chains below were found in one sample sequenced in a study of gamma-delta T cells after stem cell transplantation. TCRdb re-processed the RT-PCR reads using CATT. This sample has some 780 delta-chain clones; approximately 3.3% occur once, and the top ten carry around 64%. Sequences were obtained from gamma-delta T cells. The receptors here all came from a human donor. It is not recorded whose cells these are; they may come from a transplant donor.

There are a few counts of this clone. Translating this DNA gives a protein that differs at residue 4 from the TCRdb one, which belongs to a much larger clone; a read error is likely, and the protein shown is this translation. V is TRDV2 and J is TRDJ1; TRDD3 matches at 9 bases. The CDR3 spans 20 residues. Per germline, CDR1 GEAIGNYY and CDR2 EKD. Germline trimming cut 5 bases from V and 0 bases from J; bases unmatched to any gene: 21. As DNA, the CDR3 is TGTGCCTGTGGCACGCTACGAGTACTGGGGGACTCTAAAAACACCGATAAACTCATCTTT. It is translated as CACGTLRVLGDSKNTDKLIF.

Comments on this clone: This likely came from a read error, as a far larger clone is one base away. Other DNA sequences in the same sample also yield this CDR3. The chain combines TRDV1 with TRDJ1, with TRDD3 matching over 9 bases. Germline V gene lookup returns CDR1 TSWWSYY and CDR2 QGS. The CDR3 covers 19 residues. The CDR3 DNA is TGTGCTCTCGGGGCCCCGCGGTACTGGGGGACCCAGTACACCGATAAACTCATCTTT. Translated: CALGAPRYWGTQYTDKLIF.

As concerns this clone: It differs at one base from a far larger clone, so likely a read error. Distinct nucleotide sequences in the sample also encode this CDR3. The V call is TRDV1, the J call TRDJ1; TRDD3 matches at 8 bases. CDR1 is TSWWSYY and CDR2 is QGS in the germline V gene. Trimming at V came to 2 bases and at J to 0 bases, leaving 29 bases not matched to a gene. The CDR3 extends over 24 amino acids. This CDR3 reads CALGESRVLRLTFGYWGYTDKLIF. DNA of the CDR3: TGTGCTCTTGGGGAATCACGGGTCCTACGTCTTACGTTTGGGTACTGGGGGTACACCGATAAACTCATCTTT.

Details on this clone: This DNA's translation and the protein TCRdb lists, from a much larger clone, do not match at residue 3, likely due to a read error; the protein shown is translated from the DNA. The chain has TRDV2 and TRDJ1; 9 bases match TRDD3. The CDR3 is made up of 21 amino acids. The germline CDR1 and CDR2 sequences are GEAIGNYY and EKD. The CDR3 sequence is CASDTLTATGLGDPYTDKLIF. Written as DNA, the CDR3 is TGTGCCAGTGACACGTTAACGGCGACTGGACTGGGGGACCCGTACACCGATAAACTCATCTTT.

Notes on this clone: The likely explanation is a read error, given a far larger clone one base away. In the same sample, other DNA sequences code for this CDR3. The V gene is TRDV2, the J gene TRDJ3; tentative D call: TRDD3 (6 bases). CDR1 GEAIGNYY and CDR2 EKD come from the germline V gene. The V end was cut by 0 bases, the J end by 4 bases, with 15 bases between. The CDR3 covers 18 residues. CDR3 region: CACDTIGGVSWDTRQMFF. The CDR3 DNA sequence: TGTGCCTGTGACACCATTGGGGGCGTCTCTTGGGACACCCGACAGATGTTTTTC.

This clone is large by share. Other nucleotide sequences in the sample specify the same CDR3. CDR3 protein: CAFGGIRRSWDTRQMFF. The CDR3 bases are TGTGCCTTCGGGGGGATACGGAGATCCTGGGACACCCGACAGATGTTTTTC. V gene TRDV3 combines with J gene TRDJ3; 10 nucleotides line up with TRDD3. CDR1 TVYSNPD and CDR2 GDNSRS come from the germline V gene (reference sequence). The CDR3 runs to 17 residues. V lost 3 bases and J lost 1; bases outside the gene matches: 6.

A few counts support this clone. A read error is the likely source, as a far larger clone sits one nucleotide away. This sample includes further DNA sequences coding for the same CDR3. The chain is built from TRDV1 and TRDJ1, with 10 nucleotides matching TRDD3. CDR1 and CDR2 (germline): TSWWSYY, QGS. The CDR3 contains 21 residues. CDR3 nucleotide sequence: TGTGCTCTTGGGGAAGTTTCCTCCTCGTACTGGGGGATGACGGGGCCCGATAAGCTCATCTTT. It specifies CALGEVSSSYWGMTGPDKLIF.

This clone has only a few counts. The protein held in TCRdb is that of a much larger clone and does not match this DNA's translation at residue 10, likely because of a read error; the protein shown is translated from the DNA. CDR3 coding DNA: TGTGCCTGTGACACCGTGGCTACTGGGAGTCACACCGATAAACTCATCTTT. Translated: CACDTVATGSHTDKLIF. The chain is built from TRDV2 and TRDJ1; tentatively, D is TRDD3 (6 bases). The CDR3 is 17 amino acids. Deletions cut 0 bases from V and 0 bases from J, with 16 bases between. Germline CDR1 and CDR2: GEAIGNYY and EKD.

By its share, this clone is large. The identical CDR3 is also encoded by other nucleotide sequences in the sample. The rearrangement joins TRDV2 to TRDJ1; the match to TRDD3 covers 9 bases. The V gene's germline CDR1 is GEAIGNYY and CDR2 EKD. The CDR3 has 21 amino acids. V gave up 1 base and J gave up 0 bases; unmatched junction bases: 20. CDR3 sequence: CACDTLTATGLGDPYTDKLIF. CDR3 DNA sequence: TGTGCCTGTGACACGTTAACGGCGACTGGACTGGGGGACCCGTACACCGATAAACTCATCTTT.

Of note for this clone: A far larger clone is only one base removed, so a read error is likely. J is TRDJ1 and V is TRDV2, with TRDD3 identical over 13 bases. In germline, CDR1 is GEAIGNYY, CDR2 EKD. The CDR3 length is 18 residues. The CDR3 nucleotides read TGTGCCTGTGACCCCCTCTTACTGGGGGATACGCACACCGATAAACCCATCTTT. It encodes CACDPLLLGDTHTDKPIF.

V is TRDV2 and J is TRDJ1, with D hard to call. Germline CDR1 reads GEAIGNYY; CDR2 reads EKD. This CDR3 has 16 amino acids. V shed 0 bases and J shed 0 bases, with 13 bases lying between them. CDR3 nucleotide sequence: TGTGCCTGTGACACCGTAGGAAACTTGTACACCGATAAACTCATCTTT. Amino acid sequence: CACDTVGNLYTDKLIF.

As concerns this clone: The protein held in TCRdb is that of a much larger clone and does not match this DNA's translation at residue 4, likely because of a read error; the protein shown is translated from the DNA. The chain links TRDV2 to TRDJ1; D is perhaps TRDD3 (6 bases). The CDR3 length is 13 residues. Germline-derived CDR1 and CDR2 are GEAIGNYY and EKD. Trimming pared 6 bases from V and 2 bases from J, leaving 12 bases between. The CDR3 bases are TGTGCCTGTAATGGGATATTAACCGATAAACTCATCTTT. Translated, it gives CACNGILTDKLIF.

Worth noting for this clone: A read error is likely here: a far larger clone is one base away. The chain has TRDV1 and TRDJ1; TRDD3 matches 11 bases. Germline loops: CDR1 TSWWSYY, CDR2 QGS. With V trimmed by 10 bases and J by 0 bases, 13 bases remained unmatched. The CDR3 spans 17 residues. This CDR3 is CAPTKYWGIINTDKLIF. The CDR3 DNA sequence: TGTGCTCCCACCAAGTACTGGGGGATAATAAACACCGATAAACTCATCTTT.

A word on this clone: TCRdb's entry gives the protein of a much larger clone, which mismatches this DNA's translation at residue 14, likely from a read error; the protein reported here is translated from the DNA. The V call is TRDV1, the J call TRDJ1, with D perhaps assigned TRDD2 or TRDD3 (9 bases each). This CDR3 has 20 residues. V was pared by 1 base and J by 1 base, with 25 bases between. Germline CDR1 is TSWWSYY and CDR2 is QGS. CDR3 in DNA: TGTGCTCTTGGGGAACGCCTTCCTACCCTGGGGGATTGGAGCACCGATAAACTCATCTTT. Translating gives CALGERLPTLGDWSTDKLIF.

This clone came up a few times. TCRdb shows a much larger clone's protein in place of this DNA's translation, and the two differ at residue 8, likely through a read error; the protein shown is translated from the DNA. V gene TRDV3 combines with J gene TRDJ1; no reliable D call. The CDR3 contains 15 residues. The V end lost 4 bases, the J end lost 0 bases, and 18 bases lay between the germline ends. Germline V gene sequence: CDR1 TVYSNPD, CDR2 GDNSRS (reference sequence). CDR3 bases: TGTGCCTGGAGTGTAATGGATCCTTACACCGATAAACTCATCTTT. Translating gives CAWSVMDPYTDKLIF.

As concerns this clone: A far larger clone is a single base away, which makes a read error likely. V gene TRDV1 combines with J gene TRDJ1; 8 positions match TRDD3. CDR1 and CDR2 (germline): TSWWSYY, QGS. This CDR3 has 20 residues. CDR3 protein: CALGELSRWDTVWYTDELIF. In DNA form, the CDR3 reads TGTGCTCTTGGGGAACTAAGTAGATGGGATACGGTTTGGTACACCGATGAACTCATCTTT.

Remarks on this clone: This may be a read error: a much more frequent sequence differs by one nucleotide. Other DNA sequences within the sample encode an identical CDR3. The V gene is TRDV1, the J gene TRDJ1; TRDD3 agrees at 12 bases. This CDR3 is 24 amino acids long. Per germline, CDR1 TSWWSYY and CDR2 QGS. In DNA, the CDR3 is TGTGCTCTCGGGGATCCACTACGAAGGCTTTACTGGGGGATACATTACCCCGGCACCGATAAACTCATCTTT. It encodes CALGDPLRRLYWGIHYPGTDKLIF.

About this clone: A far larger clone is one nucleotide away, so this likely arose from a read error. Other DNA sequences of this sample code for an identical CDR3. The J gene is TRDJ1, the V gene TRDV2; 11 bases are a match to TRDD3. J was trimmed by 0 bases and V by 3 bases; bases with no gene match: 17. The CDR3 contains 20 residues. Looked up from germline, CDR1 is GEAIGNYY and CDR2 is EKD. The CDR3 protein is CACDQVLGDKDPKNTDKLIF. The DNA for the CDR3 is TGTGCCTGTGACCAGGTACTGGGGGATAAAGATCCTAAAAACACCGATAAACTCATCTTT.

This clone was counted a few times. The protein TCRdb lists belongs to a much larger clone and differs from this DNA's translation at residue 11, which points to a read error; the protein shown is made from the DNA. The V call is TRDV1, the J call TRDJ1; maybe TRDD3 (5 bases). The CDR3 consists of 21 residues. CDR1 and CDR2 (germline): TSWWSYY, QGS. V gave up 1 base and J gave up 2 bases, with 29 bases separating them. CDR3 loop: CALGEPHLGPPGVGWTDKLIF. The CDR3 bases are TGTGCTCTTGGGGAACCTCACCTGGGACCCCCGGGGGTCGGGTGGACCGATAAACTCATCTTT.

This clone was counted a few times. With a far larger clone one base away, a read error is the likely cause. The CDR3 bases are TGTGCCTGTGGCACCGTGGCTACTGGGGGTCACACCGATAAACTCATCTTT. It specifies CACGTVATGGHTDKLIF. This chain links TRDV2 with TRDJ1; TRDD3 aligns across 8 bases. The CDR3 totals 17 residues. CDR1 is GEAIGNYY and CDR2 is EKD in the germline V gene.

This clone was detected a few times. TCRdb lists the protein of a much larger clone for this DNA, which differs at residue 16, so this is likely a read error; the protein given here is translated from the DNA itself. This chain links TRDV1 with TRDJ1, with 9 bases matching TRDD3. The CDR3 contains 18 residues. Germline V gene lookup returns CDR1 TSWWSYY and CDR2 QGS. The DNA for the CDR3 is TGTGCTCTTGGGGACCCCCTTTTTTCGCGGGGATACGCCGATAAACCCATCTTT. Translation gives CALGDPLFSRGYADKPIF.